The source of this T cell receptor (beta chain) is a study of metastatic and nonmetastatic thyroid tumors. Turning to the study itself: Comparison of repertoires was carried out across blood and tumor or nodule tissue from malignant and benign thyroid patients.

Using MiXCR, TCRdb re-called clones from the PCR reads. The sample records tens of thousands of clones, around 20% being singletons. CDR1 SNHLY and CDR2 FYNNEI come from the germline V gene. Trimming at V came to 3 bases and at J to 3 bases, leaving 7 bases not matched to a gene. There are 15 residues in the CDR3. In this sample, this clone turned up many times. The antigen is not known. No patient received treatment before thyroid surgery. Study outcomes and limitations: It was reportedly found that TCR beta diversity was significantly higher in malignant thyroid tumors than in benign nodules, a difference seen in both blood and tumor samples.

Specimen: blood. The rearrangement uses TRBV2 and TRBJ2-7, with 8 bases lining up with TRBD1. The receptor comes from a female donor with papillary thyroid cancer or a benign thyroid nodule (not recorded which). Some clones in this sample may be carry-over from other donors' samples. CDR3 bases: TGTGCCAGCAGTGAGACCGGGACAGGAGGCTACGAGCAGTACTTC. Its protein is CASSETGTGGYEQYF.